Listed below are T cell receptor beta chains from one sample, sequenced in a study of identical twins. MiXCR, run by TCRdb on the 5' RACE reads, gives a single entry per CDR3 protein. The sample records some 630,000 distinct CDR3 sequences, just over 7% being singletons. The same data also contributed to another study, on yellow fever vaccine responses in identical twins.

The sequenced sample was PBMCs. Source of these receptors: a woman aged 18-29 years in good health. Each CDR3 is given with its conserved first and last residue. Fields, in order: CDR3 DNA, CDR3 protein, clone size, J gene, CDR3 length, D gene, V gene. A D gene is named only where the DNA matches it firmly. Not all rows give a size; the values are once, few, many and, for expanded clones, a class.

CDR3nt: TGCGCCAGCAGCCAAAACGGGGGCACTGAAGCTTTCTTT
CDR3aa: CASSQNGGTEAFF
abundance: NA
j_gene: TRBJ1-1
len: 13
d_gene: NA
v_gene: TRBV4-1

CDR3nt: TGTGCCAGCAGCCACGGCCCGGGGAGCGCAACTAATGAAAAACTGTTTTTT
CDR3aa: CASSHGPGSATNEKLFF
abundance: few
j_gene: TRBJ1-4
len: 17
d_gene: NA
v_gene: TRBV7-8

CDR3nt: TGTGCCAGCAGTTCGGGACAGTGGGACATTCAGTACTTC
CDR3aa: CASSSGQWDIQYF
abundance: NA
j_gene: TRBJ2-4
len: 13
d_gene: TRBD1
v_gene: TRBV12-3/TRBV12-4

CDR3nt: TGTGCCAGCAGCCGGGACCAGTGGGTCAATGAGCAGTTCTTC
CDR3aa: CASSRDQWVNEQFF
abundance: few
j_gene: TRBJ2-1
len: 14
d_gene: NA
v_gene: TRBV6-1

CDR3nt: TGTGCCACCAGCAGAGAGGGGACAGGGGAATACGAGCAGTACTTC
CDR3aa: CATSREGTGEYEQYF
abundance: many
j_gene: TRBJ2-7
len: 15
d_gene: TRBD1
v_gene: TRBV15

CDR3nt: TGTGCCAGCAGAGTCGACCGAGGGGCCCCTACTGGCTACACCTTC
CDR3aa: CASRVDRGAPTGYTF
abundance: NA
j_gene: TRBJ1-2
len: 15
d_gene: NA
v_gene: TRBV2

CDR3nt: TGCAGTGCTGGTTACAGCGGGAGCTCCTACAATGAGCAGTTCTTC
CDR3aa: CSAGYSGSSYNEQFF
abundance: once
j_gene: TRBJ2-1
len: 15
d_gene: TRBD2
v_gene: TRBV20-1

CDR3nt: TGTGCCAGCAGTTATACAGACGCCGGGGAGCTGTTTTTT
CDR3aa: CASSYTDAGELFF
abundance: NA
j_gene: TRBJ2-2
len: 13
d_gene: NA
v_gene: TRBV6-5

CDR3nt: TGTGCCAGCAGTTTATCTCCGGGGCTAGCGGGAACCTACGAGCAGTACTTC
CDR3aa: CASSLSPGLAGTYEQYF
abundance: few
j_gene: TRBJ2-7
len: 17
d_gene: TRBD2
v_gene: TRBV27

CDR3nt: TGCAGCGTTGTAGCCGGACGAGATACGCAGTATTTT
CDR3aa: CSVVAGRDTQYF
abundance: NA
j_gene: TRBJ2-3
len: 12
d_gene: NA
v_gene: TRBV29-1

CDR3nt: TGTGCCAGCTCACCACCGGGACAGGGGGCGCAACGGCATGGGTTAAATGAGCAGTTCTTC
CDR3aa: CASSPPGQGAQRHGLNEQFF
abundance: few
j_gene: TRBJ2-1
len: 20
d_gene: TRBD1
v_gene: TRBV18

CDR3nt: TGTGCCAGCAGCTTAGAGTTCGGGGACCGGATCAATCAGCCCCAGCATTTT
CDR3aa: CASSLEFGDRINQPQHF
abundance: NA
j_gene: TRBJ1-5
len: 17
d_gene: NA
v_gene: TRBV7-9

CDR3nt: TGTGCCACCAGCAGAGGGACTAGCGTCTACGAGCAGTACTTC
CDR3aa: CATSRGTSVYEQYF
abundance: NA
j_gene: TRBJ2-7
len: 14
d_gene: TRBD2
v_gene: TRBV15

CDR3nt: TGCAGTGCTAGGGCCGCGGGGAACACTGAAGCTTTCTTT
CDR3aa: CSARAAGNTEAFF
abundance: NA
j_gene: TRBJ1-1
len: 13
d_gene: NA
v_gene: TRBV20-1

CDR3nt: TGTGCCAGCAGTGAATGGCTAGCGGCCTCTTTC
CDR3aa: CASSEWLAASF
abundance: few
j_gene: TRBJ2-1
len: 11
d_gene: TRBD2
v_gene: TRBV2

CDR3nt: TGTGCCAGCAGCCACGGACAGGGGGTCACCGGGGAGCTGTTTTTT
CDR3aa: CASSHGQGVTGELFF
abundance: many
j_gene: TRBJ2-2
len: 15
d_gene: TRBD1
v_gene: TRBV7-6

CDR3nt: TGTGCCAGCAGTCCTGGTGTACGGAGTGAGTACTTC
CDR3aa: CASSPGVRSEYF
abundance: few
j_gene: TRBJ2-7
len: 12
d_gene: NA
v_gene: TRBV12-3/TRBV12-4

CDR3nt: TGCAGCGTTGAAGATCGGCTAGCGGGAGGATACAATGAGCAGTTCTTC
CDR3aa: CSVEDRLAGGYNEQFF
abundance: many
j_gene: TRBJ2-1
len: 16
d_gene: TRBD2
v_gene: TRBV29-1

CDR3nt: TGTGCCAGCAGCTTATCGGGGCCTTTGGGCAATCAGCCCCAGCATTTT
CDR3aa: CASSLSGPLGNQPQHF
abundance: many
j_gene: TRBJ1-5
len: 16
d_gene: NA
v_gene: TRBV11-3

CDR3nt: TGTGCCAGCAGCTTAGCGCTTGTGGGGACCGGGGAGCTGTTTTTT
CDR3aa: CASSLALVGTGELFF
abundance: NA
j_gene: TRBJ2-2
len: 15
d_gene: NA
v_gene: TRBV7-6

CDR3nt: TGTGCCAGCAGCGTCGGGGGCACGTCCTACAATGAGCAGTTCTTC
CDR3aa: CASSVGGTSYNEQFF
abundance: few
j_gene: TRBJ2-1
len: 15
d_gene: NA
v_gene: TRBV9

CDR3nt: TGTGCCACCAGTGCCCCTAGGTCTTACAATGAGCAGTTCTTC
CDR3aa: CATSAPRSYNEQFF
abundance: many
j_gene: TRBJ2-1
len: 14
d_gene: NA
v_gene: TRBV24-1

CDR3nt: TGTGCCAGCAGGTTCCAGGGGGCGGCCGGGGAGCTGTTTTTT
CDR3aa: CASRFQGAAGELFF
abundance: many
j_gene: TRBJ2-2
len: 14
d_gene: TRBD1
v_gene: TRBV3-1

CDR3nt: TGCAGTGCTGGGGGGGGGGCCCCCACTGAAGCTTTCTTT
CDR3aa: CSAGGGAPTEAFF
abundance: few
j_gene: TRBJ1-1
len: 13
d_gene: NA
v_gene: TRBV20-1

CDR3nt: TGTGCCAGCAGTGAACCCGGGACGGAATCCTACGAGCAGTACTTC
CDR3aa: CASSEPGTESYEQYF
abundance: NA
j_gene: TRBJ2-7
len: 15
d_gene: NA
v_gene: TRBV25-1

CDR3nt: TGCAGTGCTAGAGATCGACTAGCGGGGGGCACAGATACGCAGTATTTT
CDR3aa: CSARDRLAGGTDTQYF
abundance: many
j_gene: TRBJ2-3
len: 16
d_gene: TRBD2
v_gene: TRBV20-1

CDR3nt: TGTGCCAGCTCACCACCCCGGGCGAACCATGTCCGGGACCACGAGCAGTACTTC
CDR3aa: CASSPPRANHVRDHEQYF
abundance: few
j_gene: TRBJ2-7
len: 18
d_gene: NA
v_gene: TRBV18